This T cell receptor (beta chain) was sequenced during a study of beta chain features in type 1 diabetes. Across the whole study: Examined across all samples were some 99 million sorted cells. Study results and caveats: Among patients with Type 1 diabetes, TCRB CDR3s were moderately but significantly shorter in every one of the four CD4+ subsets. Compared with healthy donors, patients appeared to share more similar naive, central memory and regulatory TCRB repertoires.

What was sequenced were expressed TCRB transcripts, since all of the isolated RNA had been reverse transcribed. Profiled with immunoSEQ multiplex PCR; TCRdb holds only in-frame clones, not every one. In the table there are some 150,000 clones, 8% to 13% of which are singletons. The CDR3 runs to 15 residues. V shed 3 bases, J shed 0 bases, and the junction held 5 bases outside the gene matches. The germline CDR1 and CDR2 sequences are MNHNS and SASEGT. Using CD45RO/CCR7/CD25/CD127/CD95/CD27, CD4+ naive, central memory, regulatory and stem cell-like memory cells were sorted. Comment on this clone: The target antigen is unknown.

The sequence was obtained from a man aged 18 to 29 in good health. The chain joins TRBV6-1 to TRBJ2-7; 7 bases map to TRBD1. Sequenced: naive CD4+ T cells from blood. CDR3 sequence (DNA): TGTGCCAGCAGTGACGGACAGGCTGTCTCCTACGAGCAGTACTTC. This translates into CASSDGQAVSYEQYF.